These 31 T cell receptor beta chains came from one sample sequenced in a study of a mutant IDH1 vaccine in newly diagnosed glioma. Documented time point: week 35, safety follow-up. Alongside topical imiquimod, each dose of vaccine comprised 300 ug of mutant IDH1 20-mer peptide. Sequenced by immunoSEQ multiplex PCR; TCRdb stores in-frame clones only, minus some. This table holds about 26,000 clones, over 80% found once. These receptors are not linked to any known antigen. The material sequenced was PBMCs, taken from a glioma patient whose treatment included an IDH1 peptide vaccine. These receptors were obtained from a man in his thirties or forties with glioma.

This rearrangement joins TRBV28 to TRBJ2-1; D possibly corresponds to TRBD2 (5 bases). The CDR3 spans 15 residues. The V end was cut by 2 bases, the J end by 4 bases, with 12 bases between. CDR1 MDHEN and CDR2 SYDVKM come from the germline V gene. DNA for the CDR3: TGTGCCAGCAGTTTAAACGGGGTCATTTACAATGAGCAGTTCTTC. Amino acid sequence: CASSLNGVIYNEQFF.

The V gene is TRBV7-9, the J gene TRBJ2-7; 7 bases agree with TRBD1. There are 15 residues in the CDR3. The junction had 5 bases not matched to a gene; V was cut back by 3 bases and J by 0 bases. CDR1 SEHNR and CDR2 FQNEAQ come from the germline V gene (reference sequence). The CDR3 DNA reads TGTGCCAGCAGCTTGGACGGGGACAGCTCCTACGAGCAGTACTTC. It specifies CASSLDGDSSYEQYF.

This chain connects TRBV19 to TRBJ2-6; D not resolved. CDR3 length: 14 residues. CDR1 LNHDA and CDR2 SQIVND come from the germline V gene (reference sequence). Trimming shortened V by 3 bases and J by 0 bases, and 3 bases separated the two germline ends. The CDR3: CASSMNSGANVLTF. Written as DNA, the CDR3 is TGTGCCAGTAGTATGAACTCTGGGGCCAACGTCCTGACTTTC.

This rearrangement joins TRBV5-1 to TRBJ2-3; D might be TRBD2 (6 bases). Germline CDR1 is SGHRS and CDR2 is YFSETQ. V shed 0 bases and J shed 7 bases, with 15 bases lying between them. This CDR3 comprises 15 residues. The CDR3 spells CASSLAGGSGNTQYF. CDR3 nucleotides: TGCGCCAGCAGCTTGGCCGGGGGTTCTGGGAATACGCAGTATTTT.

The gene calls are TRBV7-2 and TRBJ1-1; TRBD1 aligns across 11 bases. The CDR3 extends over 18 amino acids. Germline CDR1 reads SGHTA; CDR2 reads FQGNSA. V was pared by 1 base and J by 11 bases, with 18 bases of the junction left unmatched. CDR3 amino acids: CASSLDLVLGTGGSGAFF. Here the CDR3 DNA reads TGTGCCAGCAGCTTAGATTTGGTGTTAGGGACAGGGGGTTCCGGGGCTTTCTTT.

The chain couples TRBV20-1 to TRBJ2-5, with no clear D. The CDR3 is 9 residues long. V lost 6 bases and J 5 bases, leaving 4 bases between the germline ends. Looked up from germline, CDR1 is DFQATT and CDR2 is SNEGSKA (reference sequence). Here the CDR3 reads CSAEETQYF. The CDR3 DNA reads as TGCAGTGCCGAGGAGACCCAGTACTTC.

The genes are TRBV6-6 and TRBJ1-5; no clear D. There are 14 residues in the CDR3. V was pared by 4 bases and J by 3 bases, with 10 bases between. CDR1 is MNHNY, CDR2 SVGAGI, per germline (reference sequence). In DNA, the CDR3 is TGTGCCAGCAGTTCGGTAGGGCTCAATCAGCCCCAGCATTTT. It codes for CASSSVGLNQPQHF.

The chain has TRBV29-1 and TRBJ1-2; a possible D gene is TRBD1 (5 bases). Per germline, CDR1 SQVTM and CDR2 ANQGSEA. V was shortened by 7 bases and J by 5 bases, with 11 bases between the two germline ends. The CDR3 is made up of 11 amino acids. The CDR3 coding sequence is TGCAGCGCTATAGAGGGGTATGGCTACACCTTC. Amino acids: CSAIEGYGYTF.

The V and J genes are TRBV7-9 and TRBJ2-7, with 8 bases identical to TRBD1. Germline CDR1 reads SEHNR; CDR2 reads FQNEAQ (reference sequence). There are 16 residues in the CDR3. Trimming removed 5 bases from V and 4 bases from J; junction bases left unmatched: 13. CDR3 DNA: TGTGCCAGCAGCCCCCCTGTGACAGGGGCCTCATACGAGCAGTACTTC. Its translation: CASSPPVTGASYEQYF. Full variable domain (missing parts from reference TRBV7-9 and TRBJ2-7): DTGVSQNPRHKITKRGQNVTFRCDPISEHNRLYWYRQTLGQGPEFLTYFQNEAQLEKSRLLSDRFSAERPKGSFSTLEIQRTEQGDSAMYLCASSPPVTGASYEQYFGPGTRLTVT.

This clone has a handful of counts. This chain uses TRBV29-1 with TRBJ2-3, with 12 bases fitting TRBD1. The junction had 9 bases not matched to a gene; V was cut back by 5 bases and J by 3 bases. Germline assignment: CDR1 SQVTM and CDR2 ANQGSEA. The CDR3 covers 16 residues. The CDR3 DNA reads as TGCAGCGTTATCCCCCCGGGACAGGGGGCTACAGATACGCAGTATTTT. Translating it yields CSVIPPGQGATDTQYF.

This clone was seen only once. This chain links TRBV6-5 with TRBJ2-6; D tentatively reads TRBD1 or TRBD2 (5 bases each). Germline lookup yields CDR1 MNHEY and CDR2 SVGAGI. The CDR3 has 15 amino acids. Trimming left V 6 bases short and J 4 bases short, with 13 bases between. The CDR3 nucleotides are TGTGCCAGCAGGGGGACGGTCGGAGGGGCCAACGTCCTGACTTTC. This encodes CASRGTVGGANVLTF.

The chain has TRBV29-1 and TRBJ2-3, with D possibly being TRBD2 (6 bases). Germline V gives CDR1 SQVTM, CDR2 ANQGSEA. This CDR3 spans 17 amino acids. Trimming stripped 0 bases from V and 4 bases from J, with 20 bases between. The CDR3 reads CSVEDQGSGGFADTQYF. CDR3 sequence (DNA): TGCAGCGTTGAAGATCAGGGCAGTGGGGGGTTCGCAGATACGCAGTATTTT.

The V gene is TRBV6-1, the J gene TRBJ1-1; D not certain. The CDR3 sequence is 12 residues long. Trimming cost V 7 bases and J 4 bases, with 10 bases left between them. Germline lookup yields CDR1 MNHNS and CDR2 SASEGT. The CDR3 region has the DNA TGTGCCAGCACCTTGATCGGCACTGAAGCTTTCTTT. Its protein is CASTLIGTEAFF.

J is TRBJ1-2 and V is TRBV19; D call uncertain. This CDR3 spans 13 amino acids. The V end lost 1 base, the J end lost 6 bases, and 9 bases lay between the germline ends. Germline V gene lookup returns CDR1 LNHDA and CDR2 SQIVND (reference sequence). CDR3 in amino acids: CASSIAVLDGYTF. The CDR3 nucleotides read TGTGCCAGTAGTATAGCAGTGTTGGATGGCTACACCTTC.

This clone was observed a few times. The chain has TRBV5-6 and TRBJ1-5; D perhaps matches TRBD1 (5 bases). V lost 1 base and J lost 5, with 13 bases in between. CDR1 is SGHDT, CDR2 YYEEEE, per germline. The CDR3 covers 15 residues. The DNA of the CDR3 is TGTGCCAGCAGCTTGTTTCTCAGGGCGGATCAGCCCCAGCATTTT. Its protein product is CASSLFLRADQPQHF.

The V call is TRBV7-8, the J call TRBJ2-7; TRBD1 matches 7 bases. The CDR3 length is 17 residues. Germline-derived CDR1 and CDR2 are SGHVS and FQNEAQ. Trimming took 3 bases from V and 2 from J; bases not matched to a gene: 13. In DNA, the CDR3 is TGTGCCAGCAGCTTGATCCACAGTGAGGGACAGCCCTACGAGCAGTACTTC. This translates into CASSLIHSEGQPYEQYF.

This clone was observed once. The chain uses TRBV10-3 and TRBJ1-1; the match to TRBD1 covers 8 bases. Germline trimming cut 6 bases from V and 6 bases from J; bases unmatched to any gene: 6. In germline, CDR1 is ENHRY, CDR2 SYGVKD. The CDR3 has 13 amino acids. The CDR3 protein is CAISPDRAAEAFF. Written as DNA, the CDR3 is TGTGCCATCAGCCCGGACAGGGCGGCTGAAGCTTTCTTT.

The V and J genes are TRBV19 and TRBJ2-1; 8 bases align to TRBD1. This CDR3 region has 17 residues. Germline CDR1 reads LNHDA; CDR2 reads SQIVND (reference sequence). V gave up 6 bases and J gave up 3 bases; unmatched junction bases: 13. The CDR3 spells CASRSIAGGSLYNEQFF. The CDR3 DNA reads as TGTGCCAGTAGGTCAATTGCAGGGGGCTCCCTCTACAATGAGCAGTTCTTC.

The V and J genes are TRBV4-1 and TRBJ1-3; no reliable D call. V lost 3 bases and J lost 0, with 12 bases in between. Per germline, CDR1 MGHRA and CDR2 YSYEKL. This CDR3 has 16 residues. The CDR3 DNA reads as TGCGCCAGCAGCCAGGATCAGGTTTCCTCTGGAAACACCATATATTTT. It yields the protein CASSQDQVSSGNTIYF.

This clone was detected only once. This chain uses TRBV6-1 with TRBJ2-1; 7 nucleotides agree with TRBD1. The V segment lost 4 bases and the J segment 7 bases; nucleotides outside the gene matches: 7. The germline CDR1 and CDR2 sequences are MNHNS and SASEGT. The CDR3 is made up of 14 amino acids. The CDR3 spells CASSADRWPNEQFF. As DNA, the CDR3 is TGTGCCAGCAGTGCGGACAGGTGGCCGAATGAGCAGTTCTTC.

The rearrangement joins TRBV6-4 to TRBJ2-3; 8 nucleotides align to TRBD2. Per germline, CDR1 MRHNA and CDR2 SNTAGT. This CDR3 spans 17 amino acids. V lost 2 bases to trimming and J lost 0 bases; unmatched junction nucleotides: 7. For the CDR3, the DNA is TGTGCCAGCAGTGACCACGTTGGCGGGGGGAGCACAGATACGCAGTATTTT. Translated: CASSDHVGGGSTDTQYF.

The DNA for the CDR3 is TGTGCCAGCAGCTTGGTCTATCGGGGGGGGCAAGAGACCCAGTACTTC. Translation gives CASSLVYRGGQETQYF. The chain combines TRBV5-4 with TRBJ2-5, with 8 bases that match TRBD2. The CDR3 length is 16 residues. With 0 bases clipped from V and 2 bases from J, the junction kept 6 bases outside the gene matches. CDR1 is SGHNT, CDR2 YYREEE, per germline (reference sequence).

The chain combines TRBV2 with TRBJ2-1, with 10 bases fitting TRBD2. The J segment lost 6 bases and the V segment lost 5 bases, leaving 10 bases of the junction unmatched. Germline CDR1 and CDR2: SNHLY and FYNNEI. The CDR3 covers 16 residues. Here the CDR3 reads CASSQKGLASLNEQFF. CDR3 nucleotide sequence: TGTGCCAGCAGTCAAAAGGGACTAGCGAGCCTCAATGAGCAGTTCTTC. Supplemented by reference TRBV2 and TRBJ2-1, the full variable domain reads EPEVTQTPSHQVTQMGQEVILRCVPISNHLYFYWYRQILGQKVEFLVSFYNNEISEKSEIFDDQFSVERPDGSNFTLKIRSTKLEDSAMYFCASSQKGLASLNEQFFGPGTRLTVL.

The chain recombines TRBV6-1 with TRBJ2-7; possibly TRBD2 for D (5 bases). The CDR3 loop spans 12 amino acids. Germline assignment: CDR1 MNHNS and CDR2 SASEGT. Trimming removed 5 bases at V and 7 bases at J, with 12 bases between. The CDR3 bases are TGTGCCAGCAGTTTGGAGGCACTAGAGCAGTACTTC. Residues: CASSLEALEQYF.

V usage is TRBV10-3 and J usage is TRBJ2-3; 11 nucleotides agree with TRBD2. V lost 10 bases, J lost 2 bases, and 8 bases stayed unmatched. Germline CDR1 reads ENHRY; CDR2 reads SYGVKD. The CDR3 runs 15 residues. CDR3 sequence: CATGSSGGITDTQYF. CDR3 nucleotide sequence: TGTGCCACAGGATCTAGCGGGGGGATCACAGATACGCAGTATTTT.

The chain combines TRBV19 with TRBJ2-3; no clear D gene. Germline V gene data show CDR1 as LNHDA and CDR2 as SQIVND (reference sequence). CDR3 size: 14 residues. Trimming took off 6 bases at V and 0 bases at J, with 10 bases between the two ends. CDR3 DNA: TGTGCCAGTAGAACCCTCACCAGCACAGATACGCAGTATTTT. It encodes CASRTLTSTDTQYF. Combining the CDR3 with reference TRBV19 and TRBJ2-3 gives the whole variable domain DGGITQSPKYLFRKEGQNVTLSCEQNLNHDAMYWYRQDPGQGLRLIYYSQIVNDFQKGDIAEGYSVSREKKESFPLTVTSAQKNPTAFYLCASRTLTSTDTQYFGPGTRLTVL.

The V call is TRBV9, the J call TRBJ2-7, with TRBD1 matching over 7 bases. V trimming: 3 bases; J trimming: 2 bases; junction bases outside the gene matches: 5. This CDR3 is 14 amino acids long. CDR1 is SGDLS, CDR2 YYNGEE, per germline. The CDR3 sequence: CASSGTGDPYEQYF. The CDR3 DNA reads as TGTGCCAGCAGCGGCACAGGGGATCCCTACGAGCAGTACTTC.

This chain joins TRBV11-1 and TRBJ2-1, with 7 bases matching TRBD1. This CDR3 spans 17 amino acids. The germline V gene encodes CDR1 SGHAT and CDR2 FQDESV (reference sequence). After removal of 2 bases from V and 4 bases from J, the junction contained 11 bases not matched to a gene. For the CDR3, the DNA is TGTGCCAGCAGCTTAACAGGGCCCGGACAGGTATACAATGAGCAGTTCTTC. This gives the protein CASSLTGPGQVYNEQFF. Drawing the rest from reference TRBV11-1 and TRBJ2-1, the complete variable domain is EAEVAQSPRYKITEKSQAVAFWCDPISGHATLYWYRQILGQGPELLVQFQDESVVDDSQLPKDRFSAERLKGVDSTLKIQPAELGDSAMYLCASSLTGPGQVYNEQFFGPGTRLTVL.

This clone turned up a few times. The rearrangement uses TRBV19 and TRBJ1-5, with TRBD1 matching 7 bases. Germline V gene lookup returns CDR1 LNHDA and CDR2 SQIVND (reference sequence). The CDR3 runs to 13 residues. The J segment lost 9 bases and the V segment lost 5 bases, leaving 7 bases of the junction unmatched. As DNA, the CDR3 is TGTGCCAGTAGTCCCGGGACAGTTCTGCCCCAGCATTTT. It codes for CASSPGTVLPQHF.

The rearrangement uses TRBV5-1 and TRBJ2-7; D perhaps matches TRBD1 (5 bases). Trimming pared 0 bases from V and 4 bases from J, leaving 14 bases between. The CDR3 totals 15 residues. The germline CDR1 and CDR2 sequences are SGHRS and YFSETQ. The CDR3 DNA sequence: TGCGCCAGCAGCTTGGATCAGGGTAGTGGATACGAGCAGTACTTC. It translates to CASSLDQGSGYEQYF.

This clone came up once. The J gene is TRBJ2-2, the V gene TRBV30, with D tentatively TRBD1 or TRBD2 (5 bases each). The CDR3 extends over 14 amino acids. Trimming cost V 4 bases and J 8 bases, with 17 bases left between them. Germline V gives CDR1 GTSNPN, CDR2 SVGIG (reference sequence). CDR3 residues: CAWNAGTPWGELFF. The CDR3, as DNA: TGTGCCTGGAATGCCGGGACGCCCTGGGGGGAGCTGTTTTTT.